This TCR beta chain derives from a study of STAT5B mutations in CD4+ large granular lymphocyte leukemia. Broader study findings: Top patient clones used TRBV06 genes more often: 8/27 versus 2/35 in controls.

On this clone: Its antigen is still unknown.

In the original processing: Productive clonotypes were detectable down to 2.59 x 10-5 frequency. Data came from immunoSEQ multiplex PCR; TCRdb stores just in-frame clones and leaves some out. The V and J calls and the clone size are those of that table, but D and trimming were determined from the DNA. The table records roughly 40,000 clones, 65% to 90% of them present only once. The length of the CDR3 is 14 residues. The V and J ends lost 6 bases and 8 bases, in that order; junction bases with no gene match: 9. Looked up from germline, CDR1 is MDHEN and CDR2 is SYDVKM. The source material was CD4+ T cells from blood buffy coats. The chain combines TRBV28 with TRBJ1-4; 7 bases fit TRBD1. The source is a human donor in good health. Here the CDR3 reads CASSSGTVSEKLFF. The CDR3 bases are TGTGCCAGCAGCTCTGGGACAGTCTCCGAAAAACTGTTTTTT.